This entry lists 3 T cell receptor beta chains sequenced from one sample in a study of response to subunit inactivated influenza vaccine. TCRdb re-derived calls from the RT-PCR reads in MiXCR, one entry per CDR3 protein. The data show approximately 490,000 distinct CDR3 sequences, 7.2% seen once. This material consisted of PBMCs from blood, taken roughly 24 months after vaccination. These receptors came from a man in his fifties or sixties who received an inactivated influenza vaccine.

This clonotype occurred a few times. V gene TRBV20-1 combines with J gene TRBJ2-3; TRBD2 matches at 11 bases. CDR1 is DFQATT, CDR2 SNEGSKA, per germline (reference sequence). V shed 0 bases, J shed 5 bases, and the junction held 10 bases outside the gene matches. The CDR3 sequence is 17 residues long. This CDR3 is CSARDVLAGGGRDTQYF. The DNA for the CDR3 is TGCAGTGCTAGAGATGTGCTAGCGGGAGGAGGGAGAGATACGCAGTATTTT.

This clonotype appeared a few times. CDR3 bases: TGTGCCAGCAGTGCGGGCCAATTCCAGCAGTTCTTC. Its protein product is CASSAGQFQQFF. The V call is TRBV6-6, the J call TRBJ2-1; weak D call: TRBD2 (5 bases). The CDR3 consists of 12 residues. V was cut by 5 bases and J by 11 bases, with 13 bases left in between. Germline CDR1 reads MNHNY; CDR2 reads SVGAGI (reference sequence).

This clonotype has ten or more counts. The gene calls are TRBV5-1 and TRBJ2-3; unclear D gene. CDR3 length equals 13 residues. Trimming shortened V by 3 bases and J by 2 bases, and 7 bases separated the two germline ends. Germline V gene sequence: CDR1 SGHRS, CDR2 YFSETQ. As DNA, the CDR3 is TGCGCCAGCAGCTCGCCGTTCACAGATACGCAGTATTTT. It codes for CASSSPFTDTQYF.